This T cell receptor (beta chain) was identified in a study of blood T cell repertoires in COVID-19. Study-level information: Spain, Italy and the United States supplied samples that represented acute and convalescent COVID-19. The analysed material was cDNA or gDNA that came from T cells, B-cell-depleted T cells, or PBMCs.

Cohorts were assigned according to the clinical history that participants reported. V lost 7 bases and J lost 1, with 14 bases in between. The CDR3 extends over 15 amino acids. Germline V gives CDR1 SNHLY, CDR2 FYNNEI. In the authors' methods: Estimation of nucleated cell counts was performed using reference gene primer amplification. Generated by immunoSEQ multiplex PCR, the TCRdb table keeps only in-frame clones and is missing some. That table supplies the V and J calls and clone size; D and trimming were determined from the DNA. The sample lists approximately 64,000 clones, 70% to 90% occurring once.

The chain links TRBV2 to TRBJ2-1; perhaps TRBD2 as D (6 bases). The sequence was collected from a woman between 35 and 50 years old who had recovered from COVID-19. Sample: PBMCs or T cells enriched from blood (not recorded which). This CDR3 is CASIEGGVSYNEQFF. CDR3 sequence (DNA): TGTGCCAGCATCGAAGGCGGGGTGTCCTACAATGAGCAGTTCTTC. The full variable domain, completed using reference TRBV2 and TRBJ2-1, is EPEVTQTPSHQVTQMGQEVILRCVPISNHLYFYWYRQILGQKVEFLVSFYNNEISEKSEIFDDQFSVERPDGSNFTLKIRSTKLEDSAMYFCASIEGGVSYNEQFFGPGTRLTVL.